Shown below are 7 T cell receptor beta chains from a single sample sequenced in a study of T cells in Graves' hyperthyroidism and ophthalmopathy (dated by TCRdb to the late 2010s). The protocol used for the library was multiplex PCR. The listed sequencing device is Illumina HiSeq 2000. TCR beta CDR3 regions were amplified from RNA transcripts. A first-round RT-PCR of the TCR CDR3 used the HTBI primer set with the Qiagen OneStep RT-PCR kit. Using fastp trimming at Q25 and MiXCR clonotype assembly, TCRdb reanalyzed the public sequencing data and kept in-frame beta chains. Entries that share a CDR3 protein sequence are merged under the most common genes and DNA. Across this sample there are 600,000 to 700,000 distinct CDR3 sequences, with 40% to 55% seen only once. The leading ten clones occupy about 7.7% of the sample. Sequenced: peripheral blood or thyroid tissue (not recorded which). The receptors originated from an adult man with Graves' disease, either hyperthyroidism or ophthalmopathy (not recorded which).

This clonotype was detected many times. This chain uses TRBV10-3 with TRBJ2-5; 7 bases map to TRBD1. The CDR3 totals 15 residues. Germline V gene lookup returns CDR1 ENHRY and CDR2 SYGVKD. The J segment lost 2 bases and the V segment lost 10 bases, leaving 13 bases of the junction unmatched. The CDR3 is CATVGEQGEQETQYF. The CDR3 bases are TGTGCCACCGTTGGGGAGCAGGGGGAACAAGAGACCCAGTACTTC.

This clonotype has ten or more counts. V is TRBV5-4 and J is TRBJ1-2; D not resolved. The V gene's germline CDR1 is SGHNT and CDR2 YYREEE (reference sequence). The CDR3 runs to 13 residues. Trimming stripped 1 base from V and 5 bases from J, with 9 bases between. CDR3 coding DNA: TGTGCCAGCAGCTTGCCGGTGGATTATGGCTACACCTTC. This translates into CASSLPVDYGYTF.

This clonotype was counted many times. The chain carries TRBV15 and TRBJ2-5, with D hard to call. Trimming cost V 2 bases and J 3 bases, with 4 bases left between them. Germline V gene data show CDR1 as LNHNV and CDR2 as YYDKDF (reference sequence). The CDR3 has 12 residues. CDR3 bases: TGTGCCACCAGCAGACCTAAAGAGACCCAGTACTTC. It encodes CATSRPKETQYF. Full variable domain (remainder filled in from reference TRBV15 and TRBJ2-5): DAMVIQNPRYQVTQFGKPVTLSCSQTLNHNVMYWYQQKSSQAPKLLFHYYDKDFNNEADTPDNFQSRRPNTSFCFLDIRSPGLGDTAMYLCATSRPKETQYFGPGTRLLVL.

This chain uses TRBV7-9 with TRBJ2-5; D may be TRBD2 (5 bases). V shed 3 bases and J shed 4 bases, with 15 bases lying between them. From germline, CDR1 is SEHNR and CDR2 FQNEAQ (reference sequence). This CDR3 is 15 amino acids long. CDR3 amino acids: CASSFDPTGSETQYF. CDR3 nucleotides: TGTGCCAGCAGCTTTGACCCAACGGGGTCAGAGACCCAGTACTTC.

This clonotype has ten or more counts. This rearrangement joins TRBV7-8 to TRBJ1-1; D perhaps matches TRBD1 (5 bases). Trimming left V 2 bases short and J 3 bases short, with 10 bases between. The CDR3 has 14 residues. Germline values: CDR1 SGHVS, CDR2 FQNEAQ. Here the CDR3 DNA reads TGTGCCAGCAGCTTATGGCAGGGTTACACTGAAGCTTTCTTT. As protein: CASSLWQGYTEAFF. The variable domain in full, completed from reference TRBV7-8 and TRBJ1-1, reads GAGVSQSPRYKVAKRGQDVALRCDPISGHVSLFWYQQALGQGPEFLTYFQNEAQLDKSGLPSDRFFAERPEGSVSTLKIQRTQQEDSAVYLCASSLWQGYTEAFFGQGTRLTVV.

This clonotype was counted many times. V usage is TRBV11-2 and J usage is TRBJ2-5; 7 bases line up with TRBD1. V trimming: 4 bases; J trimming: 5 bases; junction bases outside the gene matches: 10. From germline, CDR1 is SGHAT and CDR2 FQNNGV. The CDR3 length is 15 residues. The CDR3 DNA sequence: TGTGCCAGCAGCTACCGAGACAGGGTGGGGGAGACCCAGTACTTC. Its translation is CASSYRDRVGETQYF.

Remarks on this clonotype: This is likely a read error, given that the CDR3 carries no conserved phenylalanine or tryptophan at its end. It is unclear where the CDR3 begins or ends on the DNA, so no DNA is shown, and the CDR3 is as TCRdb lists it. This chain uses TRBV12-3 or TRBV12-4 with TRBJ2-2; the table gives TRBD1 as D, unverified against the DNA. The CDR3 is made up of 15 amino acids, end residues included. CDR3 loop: CASRKQEANTGELCA.